The sequence of this T cell receptor beta chain was determined in a study of blood T cell repertoires in COVID-19. Study context: Nucleic acid was either cDNA or gDNA, and it came from T cells, B-cell-depleted T cells, or PBMCs.

In the original workflow: Amplification with reference gene primers provided the estimates of nucleated cell counts. Assay: immunoSEQ multiplex PCR; the TCRdb copy retains only in-frame clones and omits some. V and J calls and clone size follow that table, whereas D and trimming were derived from the DNA. The profile shows roughly 200,000 clones, around four fifths of them singletons. The sample holds a few counts of this clone. Germline loops: CDR1 SGHNT, CDR2 YENEEA. The CDR3 contains 16 residues. The V gene end was trimmed by 1 base and the J gene end by 3 bases; junction bases not matched to a gene: 6.

The rearrangement joins TRBV11-3 to TRBJ2-3, with 8 bases aligning to TRBD2. The sample taken for sequencing was peripheral blood. This sequence was found in a woman older than 75 with active or convalescent COVID-19. The CDR3 here is CASSLGAGGTTDTQYF. The CDR3, as DNA: TGTGCCAGCAGCTTAGGGGCGGGAGGAACTACAGATACGCAGTATTTT.